This T cell receptor (beta chain) was retrieved from a study of metastatic and nonmetastatic thyroid tumors. The overall study: From malignant and benign thyroid patients, repertoires in blood and in tumor or nodule tissue were compared.

V was pared by 1 base and J by 7 bases, with 10 bases of the junction left unmatched. Germline V CDR1 and CDR2: SGHVS, FQNEAQ. The CDR3 sequence is 17 residues long. Overall study findings and caveats: Reported TCR beta diversity, measured in blood and tumor, was significantly higher for malignant thyroid tumors than for benign nodules.

All patients were treatment-naive before thyroid surgery. This clone qualifies as medium-sized. Its specificity is unknown. Authors' data handling: Built for papillary thyroid cancer, a distant-metastasis classifier drew on CDR3 differences across clinicopathological groups. MiXCR re-clonotyped the PCR reads for TCRdb. TCRdb, rather than the study authors, made the V and J calls. The sample holds 6,000 or so clones, around 15% seen once. The chain employs TRBV7-8 and TRBJ2-2, with 9 positions matching TRBD2. Material: tumor tissue. The receptor was derived from a male donor with papillary thyroid cancer or a benign thyroid nodule (not recorded which). Some clones in this sample may be carry-over from other donors' samples. The CDR3 nucleotides are TGTGCCAGCAGCTTAGATATAGCGGGAGTGTTGGGCGGGGAGCTGTTTTTT. Its protein is CASSLDIAGVLGGELFF.